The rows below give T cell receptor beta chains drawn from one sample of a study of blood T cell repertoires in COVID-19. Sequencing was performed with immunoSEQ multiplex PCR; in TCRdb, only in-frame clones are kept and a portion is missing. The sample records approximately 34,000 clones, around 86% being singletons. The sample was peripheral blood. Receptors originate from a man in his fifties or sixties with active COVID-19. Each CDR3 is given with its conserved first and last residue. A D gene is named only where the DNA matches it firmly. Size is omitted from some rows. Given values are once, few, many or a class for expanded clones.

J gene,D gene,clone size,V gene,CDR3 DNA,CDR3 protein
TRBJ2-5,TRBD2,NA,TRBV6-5,TGTGCCAGCAGCCAACTAGCGGGGGGGCAAGAGACCCAGTACTTC,CASSQLAGGQETQYF
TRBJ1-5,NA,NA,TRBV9,TGTGCCAGCAGCTCTTCCCCAGGGGGCAATCAGCCCCAGCATTTT,CASSSSPGGNQPQHF
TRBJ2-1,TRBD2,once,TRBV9,TGTGCCAGCAGCCCTCGGACTAGCAGAGACGATGAGCAGTTCTTC,CASSPRTSRDDEQFF
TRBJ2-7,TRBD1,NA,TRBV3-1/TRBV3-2,TGTGCCAGCAGCCAAGATCTTGGGGGACAGCTATACCGTTACTCCTACGAGCAGTACTTC,CASSQDLGGQLYRYSYEQYF
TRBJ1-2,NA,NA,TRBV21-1,TGTGCCAGCAGCAAAGCCCCAGAAAGATACTATGGCTACACCTTC,CASSKAPERYYGYTF
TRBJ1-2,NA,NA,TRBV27,TGTGCCAGCAGTTGGGGAGGGGGAGGGCATGGCTACACCTTC,CASSWGGGGHGYTF
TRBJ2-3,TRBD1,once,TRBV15,TGTGCCACCAGCCCTGGGACAGGGGCCACAGATACGCAGTATTTT,CATSPGTGATDTQYF
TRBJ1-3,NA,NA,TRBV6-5,TGTGCCAGCAGGGATAGGAGGGGACCTGGAAACACCATATATTTT,CASRDRRGPGNTIYF
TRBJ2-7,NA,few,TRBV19,TGTGCCAGTAGCCGGGGCTACGAGCAGTACTTC,CASSRGYEQYF
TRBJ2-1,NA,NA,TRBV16,TGTGCCAGCAGCAGGGACATGTACAATGAGCAGTTCTTC,CASSRDMYNEQFF